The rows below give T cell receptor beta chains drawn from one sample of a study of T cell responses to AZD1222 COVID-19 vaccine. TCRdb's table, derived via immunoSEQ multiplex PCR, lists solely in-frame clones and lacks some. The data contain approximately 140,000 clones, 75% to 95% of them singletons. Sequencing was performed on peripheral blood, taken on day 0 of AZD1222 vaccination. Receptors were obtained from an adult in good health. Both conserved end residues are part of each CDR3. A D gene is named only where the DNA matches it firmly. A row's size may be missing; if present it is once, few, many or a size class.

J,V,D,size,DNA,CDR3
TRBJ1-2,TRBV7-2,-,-,TGTGCCAGCAGCTTAGCGGACAGTTATGGCTACACCTTC,CASSLADSYGYTF
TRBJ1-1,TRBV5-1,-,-,TGCGCCAGCAGCCCTAGGGGGATAGCGATGAACACTGAAGCTTTCTTT,CASSPRGIAMNTEAFF
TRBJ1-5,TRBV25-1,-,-,TGTGCCAGCAGTGAATACAAGGAAAATCAGCCCCAGCATTTT,CASSEYKENQPQHF
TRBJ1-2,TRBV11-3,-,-,TGTGCCAGCAGCTCTAGACGGGATGGCTACACCTTC,CASSSRRDGYTF
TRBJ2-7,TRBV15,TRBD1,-,TGTGCCACCAGCAGCCCGGGACAGCATAATCACCAGAGCTACGAGCAGTACTTC,CATSSPGQHNHQSYEQYF
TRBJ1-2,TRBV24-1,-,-,TGTGCCACCAGTGATGATCGGGGCGTAAATGGCTACACCTTC,CATSDDRGVNGYTF
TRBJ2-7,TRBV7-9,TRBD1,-,TGTGCCAGCAGCTGGACAGGGGGCTTCTACGAGCAGTACTTC,CASSWTGGFYEQYF
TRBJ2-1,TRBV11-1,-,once,TGTGCCAGCAGTCACCATGGTGGGGGCGGGGATGAGCAGTTCTTC,CASSHHGGGGDEQFF
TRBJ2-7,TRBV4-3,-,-,TGCGCCAGCAGCGATAGGGGGGAGCAGTACTTC,CASSDRGEQYF
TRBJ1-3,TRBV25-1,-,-,TGTGCCAGCAGTGAAGGGGGATTCTCTGGAAACACCATATATTTT,CASSEGGFSGNTIYF
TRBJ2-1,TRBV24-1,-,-,TGTGCCACCAGTGAGGCAGCGGCAAGCTCCTACAATGAGCAGTTCTTC,CATSEAAASSYNEQFF
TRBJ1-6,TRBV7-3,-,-,TGTGCCAGCAGCTTCTCCTATAATTCACCCCTCCACTTT,CASSFSYNSPLHF
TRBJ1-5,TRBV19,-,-,TGTGCCAGTAGTATGTGGGGGCAGGGCCTCGGTGATCAGCCCCAGCATTTT,CASSMWGQGLGDQPQHF
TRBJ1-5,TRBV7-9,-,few,TGTGCCAGCAGCTTAACAAATCAGCCCCAGCATTTT,CASSLTNQPQHF
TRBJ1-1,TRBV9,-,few,TGTGCCAGCAGCGTAGGTGGGCCTGAAGCTTTCTTT,CASSVGGPEAFF
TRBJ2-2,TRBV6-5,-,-,TGTGCCAGCAAACTCGGGAGCGTCCCTGCCGGGGAGCTGTTTTTT,CASKLGSVPAGELFF
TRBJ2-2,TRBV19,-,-,TGTGCCAGTAGTATGGAAGGGGGCACCGGGGAGCTGTTTTTT,CASSMEGGTGELFF
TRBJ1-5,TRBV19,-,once,TGTGCCAGTAGTATAGATCTGGGGAATCAGCCCCAGCATTTT,CASSIDLGNQPQHF
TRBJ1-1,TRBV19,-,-,TGTGCCAGTACCCCCCCCCTGGGTGAAGGCACTGAAGCTTTCTTT,CASTPPLGEGTEAFF
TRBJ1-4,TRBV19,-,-,TGTGCCAGTAGTATAGGAGGCACAACTAATGAAAAACTGTTTTTT,CASSIGGTTNEKLFF
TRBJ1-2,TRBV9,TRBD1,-,TGTGCCAGCAGCGTTTTGGACAGGAGTAACTATGGCTACACCTTC,CASSVLDRSNYGYTF
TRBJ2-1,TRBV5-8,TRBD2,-,TGTGCCAGCAGGTGGACTAGCGGGGGCTCCTACAATGAGCAGTTCTTC,CASRWTSGGSYNEQFF
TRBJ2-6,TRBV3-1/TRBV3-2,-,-,TGTGCCAGCAGCCCGAGCCGGGCCTCTGGGGCCAACGTCCTGACTTTC,CASSPSRASGANVLTF
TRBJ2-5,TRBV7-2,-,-,TGTGCCAGCAGCTTCCCGGACAAGTACCAAGAGACCCAGTACTTC,CASSFPDKYQETQYF
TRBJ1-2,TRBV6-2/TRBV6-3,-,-,TGTGCCAGCAGTTACCGGCGAATTGGCTACACCTTC,CASSYRRIGYTF
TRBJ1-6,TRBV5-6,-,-,TGTGCCAGCAGCTTGGGACTGACTAATTCACCCCTCCACTTT,CASSLGLTNSPLHF
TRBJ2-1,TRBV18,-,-,TGTGCCAGCTCACCACCGATTGTGGGAGCTGGCAATGAGCAGTTCTTC,CASSPPIVGAGNEQFF
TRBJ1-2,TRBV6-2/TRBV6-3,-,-,TGTGCCAGCAGTTACACCCGGGACGCACTTGGTGATGGCTACACCTTC,CASSYTRDALGDGYTF
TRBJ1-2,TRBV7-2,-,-,TGTGCCAGCAGCTTAGACGGGGGGTCTATTGATGGCTACACCTTC,CASSLDGGSIDGYTF
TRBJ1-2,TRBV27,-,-,TGTGCCAGCAGTTCGCGGGGCGACTATGGCTACACCTTC,CASSSRGDYGYTF
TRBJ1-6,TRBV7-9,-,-,TGTGCCAGCAGCCCAACGGGGTTTAGTAATTCACCCCTCCACTTT,CASSPTGFSNSPLHF
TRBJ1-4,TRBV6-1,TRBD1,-,TGTGCCAGCAGTGATTCGGGGACAGGGCTGATTGGTAATGAAAAACTGTTTTTT,CASSDSGTGLIGNEKLFF
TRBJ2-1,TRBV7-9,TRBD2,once,TGTGCCAGCAGCTTGTGGGCTAGCGGGAGGAGGGAGCAGTTCTTC,CASSLWASGRREQFF
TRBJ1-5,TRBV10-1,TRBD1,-,TGCGCCAGCAGCGGACAGGAATATCAGCCCCAGCATTTT,CASSGQEYQPQHF
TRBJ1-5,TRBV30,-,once,TGTGCCTGGAGTGTAACAGACAATCAGCCCCAGCATTTT,CAWSVTDNQPQHF
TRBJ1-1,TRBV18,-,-,TGTGCCAGCTCACCACGGGTCCTGGCGGACACTGAAGCTTTCTTT,CASSPRVLADTEAFF